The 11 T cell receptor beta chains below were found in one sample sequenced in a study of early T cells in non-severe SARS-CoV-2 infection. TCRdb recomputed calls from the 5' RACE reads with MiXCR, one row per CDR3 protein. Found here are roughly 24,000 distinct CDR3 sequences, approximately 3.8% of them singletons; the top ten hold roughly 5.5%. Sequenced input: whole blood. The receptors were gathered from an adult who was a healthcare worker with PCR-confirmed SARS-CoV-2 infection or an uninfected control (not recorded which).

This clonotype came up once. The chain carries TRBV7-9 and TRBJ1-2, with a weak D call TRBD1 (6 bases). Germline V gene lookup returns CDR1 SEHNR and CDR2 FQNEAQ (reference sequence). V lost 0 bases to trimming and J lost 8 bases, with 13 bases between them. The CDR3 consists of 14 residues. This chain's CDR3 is CASSLALTGSGYTF. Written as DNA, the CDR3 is TGTGCCAGCAGCTTAGCGCTCACAGGGAGCGGCTACACCTTC.

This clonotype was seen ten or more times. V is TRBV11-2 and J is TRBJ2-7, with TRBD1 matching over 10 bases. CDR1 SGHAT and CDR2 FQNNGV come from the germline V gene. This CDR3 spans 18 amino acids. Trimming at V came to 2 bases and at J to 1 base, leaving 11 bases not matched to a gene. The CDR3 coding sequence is TGTGCCAGCAGCTTACCACTAGGGGACAGGGGTCATTCCTACGAGCAGTACTTC. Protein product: CASSLPLGDRGHSYEQYF.

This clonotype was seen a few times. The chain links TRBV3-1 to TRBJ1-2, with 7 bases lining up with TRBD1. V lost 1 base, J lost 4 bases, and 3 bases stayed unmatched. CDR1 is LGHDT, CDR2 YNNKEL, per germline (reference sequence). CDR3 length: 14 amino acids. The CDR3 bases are TGTGCCAGCAGCCAAGGGACAGGTGGCTATGGCTACACCTTC. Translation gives CASSQGTGGYGYTF.

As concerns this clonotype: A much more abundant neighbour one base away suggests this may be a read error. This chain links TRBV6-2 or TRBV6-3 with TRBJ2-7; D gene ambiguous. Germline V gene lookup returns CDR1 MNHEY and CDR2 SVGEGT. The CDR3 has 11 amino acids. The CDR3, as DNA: TGTACCAGCAGTACCTCCTACGAGCAGTACTTC. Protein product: CTSSTSYEQYF.

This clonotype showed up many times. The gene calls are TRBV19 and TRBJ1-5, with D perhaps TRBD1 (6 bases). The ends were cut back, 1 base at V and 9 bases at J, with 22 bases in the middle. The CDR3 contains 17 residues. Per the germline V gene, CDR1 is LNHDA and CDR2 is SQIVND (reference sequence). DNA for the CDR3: TGTGCCAGTAGTATAGGGGGACACCCGTCCCTCCTCCGGCCCCAGCATTTT. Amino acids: CASSIGGHPSLLRPQHF.

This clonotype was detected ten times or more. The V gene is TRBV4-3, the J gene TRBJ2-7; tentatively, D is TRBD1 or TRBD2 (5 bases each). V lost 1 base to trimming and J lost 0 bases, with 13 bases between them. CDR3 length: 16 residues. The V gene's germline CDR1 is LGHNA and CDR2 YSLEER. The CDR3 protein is CASSQVGPGSSYEQYF. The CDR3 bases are TGCGCCAGCAGCCAAGTGGGCCCAGGGAGCTCCTACGAGCAGTACTTC.

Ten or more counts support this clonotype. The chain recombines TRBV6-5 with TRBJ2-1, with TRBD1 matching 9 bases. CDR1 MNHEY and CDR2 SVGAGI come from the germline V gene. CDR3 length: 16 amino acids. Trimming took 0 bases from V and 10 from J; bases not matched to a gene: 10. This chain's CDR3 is CASSYSRRGQGEEQFF. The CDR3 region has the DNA TGTGCCAGCAGTTACTCGCGCCGGGGACAGGGAGAGGAGCAGTTCTTC.

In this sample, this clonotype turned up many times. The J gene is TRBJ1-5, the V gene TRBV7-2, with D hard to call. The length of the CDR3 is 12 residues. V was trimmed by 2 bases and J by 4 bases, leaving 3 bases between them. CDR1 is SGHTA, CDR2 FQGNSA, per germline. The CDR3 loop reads CASSLTNQPQHF. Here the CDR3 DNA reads TGTGCCAGCAGCTTAACAAATCAGCCCCAGCATTTT.

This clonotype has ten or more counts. The DNA of the CDR3 is TGCAGCGTTGATCAGCGAAACAATGAGCAGTTCTTC. It translates to CSVDQRNNEQFF. This rearrangement joins TRBV29-1 to TRBJ2-1; D not resolved. V lost 3 bases, J lost 5 bases, and 8 bases lay in between. Per germline, CDR1 SQVTM and CDR2 ANQGSEA. This CDR3 comprises 12 residues.

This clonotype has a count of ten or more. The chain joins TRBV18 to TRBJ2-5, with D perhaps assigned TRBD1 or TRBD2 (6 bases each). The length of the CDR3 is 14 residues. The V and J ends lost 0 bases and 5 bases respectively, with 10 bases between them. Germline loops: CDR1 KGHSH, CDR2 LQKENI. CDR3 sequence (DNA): TGTGCCAGCTCACCACCAGGGGGGCTGGAGACCCAGTACTTC. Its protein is CASSPPGGLETQYF.

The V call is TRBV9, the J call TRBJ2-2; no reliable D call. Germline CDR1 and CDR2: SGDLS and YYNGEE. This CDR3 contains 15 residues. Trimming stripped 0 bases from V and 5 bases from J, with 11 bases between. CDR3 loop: CASSVDLEGTGELFF. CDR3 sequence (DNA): TGTGCCAGCAGCGTAGATCTAGAAGGAACCGGGGAGCTGTTTTTT. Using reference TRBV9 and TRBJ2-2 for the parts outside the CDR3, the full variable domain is DSGVTQTPKHLITATGQRVTLRCSPRSGDLSVYWYQQSLDQGLQFLIQYYNGEERAKGNILERFSAQQFPDLHSELNLSSLELGDSALYFCASSVDLEGTGELFFGEGSRLTVL.